These T cell receptor beta chains were read from a single sample in a study of regulatory T cells in long-lasting Graves disease. TCRdb reanalysed the multiplex PCR reads using MiXCR and keeps one entry per CDR3 protein. The sample has more than 400,000 distinct CDR3 sequences, approximately 16% seen once. In addition, the sample was reused for a study of T cells in Graves' hyperthyroidism and ophthalmopathy.

The source material was peripheral blood mononuclear cells (PBMCs), sampled at new diagnosis, from a patient treated with antithyroid drugs. These TCRs come from a woman in her thirties with Graves disease. Both conserved end residues are part of each CDR3. The D gene is left open where the match is weak. The size field is filled for only some rows; it gives once, few, many or a size class.

j_gene: TRBJ2-5
d_gene: .
v_gene: TRBV6-1
abundance: .
CDR3aa: CASSSFSGGLGETQYF
CDR3nt: TGTGCCAGCAGCTCATTTAGCGGTGGTTTAGGAGAGACCCAGTACTTC

j_gene: TRBJ2-1
d_gene: TRBD2
v_gene: TRBV25-1
abundance: many
CDR3aa: CASSEGTSALNEQFF
CDR3nt: TGTGCCAGCAGTGAGGGGACTAGCGCTCTCAATGAGCAGTTCTTC

j_gene: TRBJ1-3
d_gene: .
v_gene: TRBV12-3/TRBV12-4
abundance: many
CDR3aa: CASRQDRTSGNTIYF
CDR3nt: TGTGCCAGCAGGCAGGACAGAACCTCTGGAAACACCATATATTTT

j_gene: TRBJ2-3
d_gene: TRBD2
v_gene: TRBV5-1
abundance: many
CDR3aa: CASSPGTSGRGTDTQYF
CDR3nt: TGCGCCAGCTCACCCGGGACTAGCGGGAGAGGTACAGATACGCAGTATTTT

j_gene: TRBJ1-4
d_gene: .
v_gene: TRBV9
abundance: few
CDR3aa: CASSPYGATNEKLFF
CDR3nt: TGTGCCAGCAGTCCCTACGGTGCAACTAATGAAAAACTGTTTTTT

j_gene: TRBJ2-2
d_gene: .
v_gene: TRBV10-3
abundance: .
CDR3aa: CAIQGLSTGELFF
CDR3nt: TGTGCCATACAGGGATTAAGCACCGGGGAGCTGTTTTTT

j_gene: TRBJ2-7
d_gene: .
v_gene: TRBV11-1
abundance: many
CDR3aa: CASSDPARTGAYEQYF
CDR3nt: TGTGCCAGCAGCGATCCCGCCCGGACGGGCGCCTACGAGCAGTACTTC

j_gene: TRBJ1-1
d_gene: .
v_gene: TRBV6-5
abundance: many
CDR3aa: CASSYIGEAFF
CDR3nt: TGTGCCAGCAGTTATATCGGGGAAGCTTTCTTT

j_gene: TRBJ1-2
d_gene: .
v_gene: TRBV28
abundance: many
CDR3aa: CAVSPALAYGYTF
CDR3nt: TGTGCCGTTAGCCCCGCCTTGGCCTATGGCTACACCTTC

j_gene: TRBJ2-7
d_gene: .
v_gene: TRBV19
abundance: .
CDR3aa: CASSTLLQGIYEQYF
CDR3nt: TGTGCCAGTAGTACCCTTTTGCAGGGGATTTACGAGCAGTACTTC

j_gene: TRBJ2-1
d_gene: .
v_gene: TRBV19
abundance: few
CDR3aa: CASSMASSYNEQFF
CDR3nt: TGTGCCAGTAGCATGGCAAGCTCCTACAATGAGCAGTTCTTC

j_gene: TRBJ2-7
d_gene: TRBD1
v_gene: TRBV4-1
abundance: .
CDR3aa: CASSQGTGGMDEQYF
CDR3nt: TGCGCCAGCAGCCAGGGGACAGGGGGAATGGACGAGCAGTACTTC

j_gene: TRBJ2-7
d_gene: TRBD2
v_gene: TRBV20-1
abundance: few
CDR3aa: CSADGTSGRDEQYF
CDR3nt: TGCAGTGCTGACGGGACTAGCGGGAGGGACGAGCAGTACTTC

j_gene: TRBJ2-1
d_gene: .
v_gene: TRBV3-1
abundance: many
CDR3aa: CASSQVAREQFF
CDR3nt: TGTGCCAGCAGCCAAGTCGCACGTGAGCAGTTCTTC

j_gene: TRBJ2-1
d_gene: .
v_gene: TRBV27
abundance: many
CDR3aa: CASLSLSSYNEQFF
CDR3nt: TGTGCCAGCCTCAGTCTCAGCTCCTACAATGAGCAGTTCTTC

j_gene: TRBJ2-7
d_gene: TRBD2
v_gene: TRBV20-1
abundance: .
CDR3aa: CSETAGGSYEQYF
CDR3nt: TGCAGTGAGACAGCGGGAGGCTCCTACGAGCAGTACTTC

j_gene: TRBJ1-3
d_gene: TRBD1
v_gene: TRBV11-2
abundance: .
CDR3aa: CASSPIQTGDGNTIYF
CDR3nt: TGTGCCAGCAGCCCAATACAGACAGGGGACGGAAACACCATATATTTT

j_gene: TRBJ2-3
d_gene: TRBD2
v_gene: TRBV19
abundance: .
CDR3aa: CASSTSQGLAGTRDTQYF
CDR3nt: TGTGCCAGTAGTACCTCCCAGGGACTAGCGGGAACCAGGGATACGCAGTATTTT

j_gene: TRBJ2-7
d_gene: .
v_gene: TRBV4-1
abundance: few
CDR3aa: CASSQGGLDDEQYF
CDR3nt: TGCGCCAGCAGCCAAGGAGGTCTCGATGACGAGCAGTACTTC

j_gene: TRBJ2-1
d_gene: .
v_gene: TRBV10-1
abundance: many
CDR3aa: CASSESYGEQFF
CDR3nt: TGCGCCAGCAGTGAGTCTTACGGTGAGCAGTTCTTC

j_gene: TRBJ2-7
d_gene: .
v_gene: TRBV3-1
abundance: many
CDR3aa: CASSQSLLHEQYF
CDR3nt: TGTGCCAGCAGCCAATCCCTCCTCCACGAGCAGTACTTC

j_gene: TRBJ2-2
d_gene: TRBD1
v_gene: TRBV9
abundance: .
CDR3aa: CASSVPRQGRAGELFF
CDR3nt: TGTGCCAGCAGCGTTCCTCGACAGGGACGGGCCGGGGAGCTGTTTTTT

j_gene: TRBJ1-4
d_gene: TRBD1
v_gene: TRBV20-1
abundance: .
CDR3aa: CSASTGATNEKLFF
CDR3nt: TGCAGTGCATCCACAGGGGCAACTAATGAAAAACTGTTTTTT

j_gene: TRBJ1-3
d_gene: TRBD1
v_gene: TRBV19
abundance: .
CDR3aa: CASRQGSSGNTIYF
CDR3nt: TGTGCCAGTCGACAGGGGAGCTCTGGAAACACCATATATTTT

j_gene: TRBJ1-4
d_gene: TRBD1
v_gene: TRBV15
abundance: .
CDR3aa: CATRIGGANEKLFF
CDR3nt: TGTGCCACCAGGATAGGGGGCGCGAATGAAAAACTGTTTTTT

j_gene: TRBJ1-2
d_gene: TRBD1
v_gene: TRBV7-9
abundance: .
CDR3aa: CASSFFRDRVVDAYGYTF
CDR3nt: TGTGCCAGCAGCTTCTTCCGGGACAGAGTGGTCGACGCCTATGGCTACACCTTC

j_gene: TRBJ2-1
d_gene: TRBD2
v_gene: TRBV6-2/TRBV6-3
abundance: many
CDR3aa: CASGEGTGGRAAYNEQFF
CDR3nt: TGTGCCAGCGGAGAGGGGACCGGCGGGAGGGCCGCCTACAATGAGCAGTTCTTC

j_gene: TRBJ2-7
d_gene: TRBD2
v_gene: TRBV3-1
abundance: many
CDR3aa: CASSHRLAGVLYEQYF
CDR3nt: TGTGCCAGCAGCCACCGACTAGCGGGAGTCTTGTATGAGCAGTACTTC

j_gene: TRBJ1-6
d_gene: .
v_gene: TRBV28
abundance: .
CDR3aa: CASSSRAEFLHF
CDR3nt: TGTGCCAGCAGTAGCAGGGCAGAGTTCCTCCACTTT

j_gene: TRBJ2-5
d_gene: TRBD1
v_gene: TRBV20-1
abundance: many
CDR3aa: CSARGKTPGQAETQYF
CDR3nt: TGCAGTGCTAGAGGAAAGACTCCGGGACAGGCAGAGACCCAGTACTTC

j_gene: TRBJ2-1
d_gene: .
v_gene: TRBV29-1
abundance: .
CDR3aa: CSVANRGQGKGGSYNEQFF
CDR3nt: TGCAGCGTTGCTAATAGGGGGCAGGGGAAGGGAGGGTCCTACAATGAGCAGTTCTTC

j_gene: TRBJ2-2
d_gene: TRBD2
v_gene: TRBV28
abundance: many
CDR3aa: CASSLPSGRALGTGELFF
CDR3nt: TGTGCCAGCAGTTTACCCAGCGGGAGGGCCTTAGGGACCGGGGAGCTGTTTTTT

j_gene: TRBJ1-2
d_gene: TRBD1
v_gene: TRBV5-1
abundance: .
CDR3aa: CASSSYRGPDYGYTF
CDR3nt: TGCGCCAGCAGCTCCTACAGGGGGCCAGACTATGGCTACACCTTC

j_gene: TRBJ2-1
d_gene: TRBD2
v_gene: TRBV6-2/TRBV6-3
abundance: once
CDR3aa: CASRFRTSGRFYNEQFF
CDR3nt: TGTGCCAGCAGATTCCGGACTAGCGGGAGATTTTACAATGAGCAGTTCTTC

j_gene: TRBJ2-6
d_gene: TRBD2
v_gene: TRBV19
abundance: .
CDR3aa: CATRAAGGPSGANVLTF
CDR3nt: TGTGCCACCCGCGCTGCGGGAGGGCCTTCTGGGGCCAACGTCCTGACTTTC

j_gene: TRBJ2-1
d_gene: TRBD2
v_gene: TRBV28
abundance: many
CDR3aa: CASSLLGTSEYNEQFF
CDR3nt: TGTGCCAGCAGTTTATTGGGGACTAGCGAGTACAATGAGCAGTTCTTC

j_gene: TRBJ1-3
d_gene: .
v_gene: TRBV11-2
abundance: few
CDR3aa: CASSTGNTIYF
CDR3nt: TGTGCCAGCAGCACTGGAAACACCATATATTTT

j_gene: TRBJ2-7
d_gene: TRBD1
v_gene: TRBV20-1
abundance: many
CDR3aa: CSALSRDRWYEQYF
CDR3nt: TGCAGTGCCCTAAGCAGGGACAGGTGGTACGAGCAGTACTTC

j_gene: TRBJ2-4
d_gene: .
v_gene: TRBV28
abundance: few
CDR3aa: CASSFGTELNIQYF
CDR3nt: TGTGCCAGCAGTTTTGGGACCGAGCTAAACATTCAGTACTTC

j_gene: TRBJ2-5
d_gene: .
v_gene: TRBV6-2/TRBV6-3
abundance: few
CDR3aa: CASSGLLQETQYF
CDR3nt: TGTGCCAGCAGTGGGTTGCTACAAGAGACCCAGTACTTC

j_gene: TRBJ2-3
d_gene: .
v_gene: TRBV3-1
abundance: .
CDR3aa: CASSHTSEAQYF
CDR3nt: TGTGCCAGCAGCCACACTAGTGAGGCGCAGTATTTT

j_gene: TRBJ2-7
d_gene: .
v_gene: TRBV9
abundance: .
CDR3aa: CASSVAMVSEQYF
CDR3nt: TGTGCCAGCAGCGTAGCAATGGTTAGCGAGCAGTACTTC

j_gene: TRBJ2-7
d_gene: TRBD2
v_gene: TRBV30
abundance: few
CDR3aa: CAWSVGTSGTYEQYF
CDR3nt: TGTGCCTGGAGTGTAGGGACTAGCGGGACCTACGAGCAGTACTTC

j_gene: TRBJ2-6
d_gene: .
v_gene: TRBV12-3/TRBV12-4
abundance: many
CDR3aa: CASSLVTGSGANVLTF
CDR3nt: TGTGCCAGCAGTTTAGTCACAGGGTCCGGGGCCAACGTCCTGACTTTC

j_gene: TRBJ1-4
d_gene: TRBD1
v_gene: TRBV3-1
abundance: few
CDR3aa: CASSQEGQGEKLFF
CDR3nt: TGTGCCAGCAGCCAAGAAGGCCAGGGGGAGAAACTGTTTTTT

j_gene: TRBJ2-7
d_gene: .
v_gene: TRBV9
abundance: many
CDR3aa: CASSVGEAISYEQYF
CDR3nt: TGTGCCAGCAGCGTAGGCGAAGCGATCTCCTACGAGCAGTACTTC

j_gene: TRBJ2-7
d_gene: .
v_gene: TRBV30
abundance: few
CDR3aa: CAWSAGIDDEQYF
CDR3nt: TGTGCCTGGAGTGCAGGGATCGACGACGAGCAGTACTTC